This TCR beta chain was captured in a study of blood T cell repertoires in COVID-19. Study overall: The cDNA or gDNA used as material had been derived from T cells, B-cell-depleted T cells, or PBMCs.

Using immunoSEQ multiplex PCR, the repertoire was profiled, and TCRdb retains in-frame clones only, with some absent. Of about 100,000 clones in the sample, about 86% were seen once. The CDR3 runs to 16 residues. With V trimmed by 1 base and J by 8 bases, 7 bases remained unmatched. Germline loops: CDR1 SGHTA, CDR2 FQGTGA. This TCR came from a man aged 80 or over with acute or convalescent COVID-19. Sequenced material: peripheral blood. This rearrangement joins TRBV7-3 to TRBJ2-1, with 11 bases fitting TRBD2. Written as DNA, the CDR3 is TGTGCCAGCAGCTTAAAGGTAGCGGGAGGGCCGGATGAGCAGTTCTTC. Translation: CASSLKVAGGPDEQFF.